This note documents a single T cell receptor (beta chain) sequence. CDR1 and CDR2 (germline): MNHNY, SVGAGI (reference sequence). The V and J ends lost 7 bases and 3 bases, in that order; junction bases with no gene match: 8. The CDR3 spans 14 residues. The sample is drawn from a study of blood T cell repertoires in COVID-19. Across the whole study: The United States, Italy and Spain provided the acute and convalescent COVID-19 samples.

This table comes from immunoSEQ multiplex PCR, and its TCRdb copy is limited to in-frame clones, with some not included. The sample consists of 350,000 to 450,000 clones, around 87% of them appearing once. The sequencing sample was made of PBMCs or T cells enriched from blood (not recorded which). The receptor comes from a man in his forties or fifties in a cohort exposed to, infected with or recovered from COVID-19 (not recorded which). This chain joins TRBV6-6 and TRBJ2-7; 8 nucleotides line up with TRBD1. The CDR3 sequence is CASTLGTGSYEQYF. The CDR3 nucleotides read TGTGCCAGCACCTTGGGGACAGGAAGCTACGAGCAGTACTTC.